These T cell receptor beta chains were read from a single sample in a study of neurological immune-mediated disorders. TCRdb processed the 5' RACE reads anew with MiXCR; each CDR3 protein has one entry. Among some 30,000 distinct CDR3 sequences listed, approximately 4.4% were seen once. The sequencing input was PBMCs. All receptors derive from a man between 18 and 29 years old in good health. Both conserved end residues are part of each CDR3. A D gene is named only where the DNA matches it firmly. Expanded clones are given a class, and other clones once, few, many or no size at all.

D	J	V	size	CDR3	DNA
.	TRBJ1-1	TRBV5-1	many	CASSLVAGSHTEAFF	TGCGCCAGCAGCTTGGTCGCGGGCTCTCACACTGAAGCTTTCTTT
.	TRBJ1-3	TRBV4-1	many	CASSQDVLGASGNTIYF	TGCGCCAGCAGCCAAGACGTCTTAGGGGCCTCTGGAAACACCATATATTTT
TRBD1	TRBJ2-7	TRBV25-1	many	CASSDSRQGATRAYEQYF	TGTGCCAGCAGTGATAGTAGACAGGGGGCTACTCGGGCCTACGAGCAGTACTTC
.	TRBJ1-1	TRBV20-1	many	CSAPLWNTEAFF	TGCAGTGCACCCTTGTGGAACACTGAAGCTTTCTTT
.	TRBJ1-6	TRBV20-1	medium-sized	CSAEGDGNSPLHF	TGCAGTGCGGAAGGGGACGGTAATTCACCCCTCCACTTT
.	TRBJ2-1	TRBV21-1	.	CASSYLDRGFDEQFF	TGTGCCAGCAGTTACTTGGACAGGGGGTTCGATGAGCAGTTCTTC
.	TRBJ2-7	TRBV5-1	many	CASSQDKAYEQYF	TGCGCCAGCAGCCAGGACAAGGCCTACGAGCAGTACTTC
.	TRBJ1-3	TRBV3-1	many	CASCYRASGNTIYF	TGTGCCAGCTGCTACAGGGCCTCTGGAAACACCATATATTTT
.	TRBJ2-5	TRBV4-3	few	CASSQGRSYQETQYF	TGCGCCAGCAGCCAAGGGAGGAGTTATCAAGAGACCCAGTACTTC
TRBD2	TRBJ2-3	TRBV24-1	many	CATSEAGGRADTQYF	TGTGCCACCAGTGAGGCGGGGGGTCGGGCAGATACGCAGTATTTT
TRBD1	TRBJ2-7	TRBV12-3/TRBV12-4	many	CASSPGTGQGNYEQYF	TGTGCCAGCAGCCCAGGGACAGGGCAGGGTAATTACGAGCAGTACTTC